This passage covers 29 T cell receptor beta chains from one sample sequenced in a study of technical replicates of blood from a few donors. The protocol was immunoSEQ multiplex PCR, while the TCRdb copy is restricted to in-frame clones and leaves out a portion. Found here are some 11,000 clones, around 95% of them singletons; the top ten hold more than 7%. Sequencing was done on a sample of PBMCs. All receptors derive from a human donor in good health.

The chain links TRBV9 to TRBJ2-5; D not resolved. V was clipped by 0 bases and J by 0 bases, with 6 bases between them. The CDR3 sequence is 14 residues long. Germline V gene data show CDR1 as SGDLS and CDR2 as YYNGEE. The CDR3 DNA reads TGTGCCAGCAGCGTAGACTACTACCAAGAGACCCAGTACTTC. Encoded protein: CASSVDYYQETQYF. The variable domain in full, with the rest retrieved from reference TRBV9 and TRBJ2-5, is DSGVTQTPKHLITATGQRVTLRCSPRSGDLSVYWYQQSLDQGLQFLIQYYNGEERAKGNILERFSAQQFPDLHSELNLSSLELGDSALYFCASSVDYYQETQYFGPGTRLLVL.

The chain employs TRBV7-9 and TRBJ2-3; D possibly corresponds to TRBD2 (6 bases). The germline V gene has CDR1 SEHNR and CDR2 FQNEAQ (reference sequence). This CDR3 has 13 residues. Trimming removed 5 bases at V and 10 bases at J, with 16 bases between. Here the CDR3 reads CASSRRGTPAQYF. In DNA form, the CDR3 reads TGTGCCAGCAGCCGACGCGGGACCCCGGCGCAGTATTTT.

CDR3 sequence (DNA): TGTGCCAGCAGCGTAGGGGACAACTACGAGCAGTACTTC. This codes for CASSVGDNYEQYF. The chain is built from TRBV9 and TRBJ2-7; D is perhaps TRBD1 (6 bases). Germline V gives CDR1 SGDLS, CDR2 YYNGEE. Between the trimmed V and J ends, which lost 0 bases and 3 bases, there was a span of 7 bases. The CDR3 has 13 residues.

This sequence joins TRBV15 and TRBJ2-3, with 9 nucleotides matching TRBD2. V was pared by 3 bases and J by 1 base, with 8 bases of the junction left unmatched. The CDR3 is made up of 17 amino acids. Germline lookup yields CDR1 LNHNV and CDR2 YYDKDF (reference sequence). The CDR3 region is CATSRAPLAGRTDTQYF. CDR3 in DNA: TGTGCCACCAGCAGGGCCCCACTAGCGGGCCGCACAGATACGCAGTATTTT.

J is TRBJ2-5 and V is TRBV19; perhaps TRBD1 as D (6 bases). The germline V gene encodes CDR1 LNHDA and CDR2 SQIVND (reference sequence). Trimming stripped 6 bases from V and 5 bases from J, with 16 bases between. This CDR3 is 14 amino acids long. CDR3 sequence reads: CASRRTVPGETQYF. The CDR3 DNA is TGTGCCAGTAGAAGGACAGTGCCCGGGGAGACCCAGTACTTC.

This chain links TRBV12-5 with TRBJ2-1; 8 bases agree with TRBD2. V gave up 4 bases and J gave up 8 bases; unmatched junction bases: 7. This CDR3 contains 14 residues. Germline CDR1 is LGHNT and CDR2 is FRNRAP. CDR3 sequence reads: CASGSGTRLDEQFF. The CDR3 DNA reads TGTGCTAGTGGTTCCGGGACTAGGCTCGATGAGCAGTTCTTC.

This clone occurred a few times. Here the CDR3 DNA reads TGTGCCAGCAGTGACTCACAGGCCACCGGGGAGCTGTTTTTT. Protein: CASSDSQATGELFF. The chain joins TRBV6-4 to TRBJ2-2, with D perhaps matching TRBD1 (5 bases). Trimming cost V 0 bases and J 4 bases, with 6 bases left between them. The CDR3 totals 14 residues. Germline loops: CDR1 MRHNA, CDR2 SNTAGT.

This clone was detected once. The chain has TRBV5-1 and TRBJ2-2, with 12 bases identical to TRBD2. Germline V lookup: CDR1 SGHRS, CDR2 YFSETQ. Germline trimming cut 4 bases from V and 6 bases from J; bases unmatched to any gene: 10. CDR3 length equals 17 residues. CDR3 DNA: TGCGCCAGCAGCCCTGGTGGGACTAGCGGGTTTTCCGGGGAGCTGTTTTTT. Protein: CASSPGGTSGFSGELFF.

The chain is built from TRBV30 and TRBJ2-1; D gene unclear. The CDR3 is made up of 11 amino acids. V lost 3 bases and J lost 3, with 3 bases in between. Germline CDR1 is GTSNPN and CDR2 is SVGIG (reference sequence). In DNA, the CDR3 is TGTGCCTGGAGGAGCTACAATGAGCAGTTCTTC. Protein sequence: CAWRSYNEQFF.

The chain joins TRBV5-1 to TRBJ1-3; no definite D call. In germline, CDR1 is SGHRS, CDR2 YFSETQ. Between the trimmed V and J ends, which lost 5 bases and 0 bases, there was a span of 6 bases. The CDR3 has 13 amino acids. CDR3 region: CASSGPSGNTIYF. The CDR3 DNA reads TGCGCCAGCAGTGGGCCCTCTGGAAACACCATATATTTT.

The CDR3 loop is CSVEDSKFYEQYF. The CDR3 DNA follows: TGCAGCGTTGAAGATAGTAAATTCTACGAGCAGTACTTC. This chain links TRBV29-1 with TRBJ2-7; no reliable D call. This CDR3 comprises 13 residues. With 0 bases removed from V and 3 bases from J, the gap between germline ends came to 9 bases. Per the germline V gene, CDR1 is SQVTM and CDR2 is ANQGSEA.

The chain joins TRBV7-2 to TRBJ2-7; no firm D call. V lost 5 bases, J lost 0 bases, and 11 bases lay in between. The CDR3 totals 14 residues. Germline V lookup: CDR1 SGHTA, CDR2 FQGNSA. CDR3 sequence (DNA): TGTGCCAGCAGCCGCTCCAGAAGCTCCTACGAGCAGTACTTC. It codes for CASSRSRSSYEQYF.

The J gene is TRBJ1-1, the V gene TRBV5-1, with 8 bases fitting TRBD1. This CDR3 contains 14 residues. Germline V gene lookup returns CDR1 SGHRS and CDR2 YFSETQ. V lost 4 bases to trimming and J lost 1 base; unmatched junction nucleotides: 3. The CDR3 sequence is CASSPRGRNTEAFF. For the CDR3, the DNA is TGCGCCAGCAGCCCCAGGGGGCGGAACACTGAAGCTTTCTTT.

This chain joins TRBV11-2 and TRBJ2-5; TRBD1 agrees at 7 bases. The junction had 2 bases not matched to a gene; V was cut back by 5 bases and J by 2 bases. CDR3 length: 13 amino acids. Looked up from germline, CDR1 is SGHAT and CDR2 is FQNNGV. This CDR3 reads CASSGTEQETQYF. As DNA, the CDR3 is TGTGCCAGCAGCGGGACAGAACAAGAGACCCAGTACTTC.

V is TRBV11-2 and J is TRBJ2-7; 8 nucleotides agree with TRBD2. Trimming at V came to 5 bases and at J to 0 bases, leaving 9 bases not matched to a gene. Germline CDR1 and CDR2: SGHAT and FQNNGV. The CDR3 covers 16 residues. The CDR3 DNA follows: TGTGCCAGCAGCCCCGGGAGGGGCGGAAGCTCCTACGAGCAGTACTTC. Translation: CASSPGRGGSSYEQYF.

This chain joins TRBV7-3 and TRBJ2-1, with TRBD2 identical over 7 bases. The junction had 10 bases not matched to a gene; V was cut back by 4 bases and J by 1 base. Germline loops: CDR1 SGHTA, CDR2 FQGTGA. This CDR3 has 17 residues. CDR3 residues: CASSSNPLAESYNEQFF. The CDR3 bases are TGTGCCAGCAGCTCAAACCCCCTAGCGGAGTCCTACAATGAGCAGTTCTTC.

This sequence joins TRBV5-6 and TRBJ1-4, with TRBD1 matching 9 bases. V shed 0 bases, J shed 6 bases, and the junction held 3 bases outside the gene matches. Per germline, CDR1 SGHDT and CDR2 YYEEEE. This CDR3 contains 15 residues. The CDR3 spells CASSLGQGGDEKLFF. As DNA, the CDR3 is TGTGCCAGCAGCTTGGGACAGGGGGGAGATGAAAAACTGTTTTTT.

This chain links TRBV19 with TRBJ2-1; 9 bases line up with TRBD2. The V gene's germline CDR1 is LNHDA and CDR2 SQIVND (reference sequence). This CDR3 has 15 amino acids. Trimming at V came to 5 bases and at J to 5 bases, leaving 7 bases not matched to a gene. The CDR3 spells CASSSIAGADNEQFF. For the CDR3, the DNA is TGTGCCAGTAGTTCCATAGCGGGAGCGGACAATGAGCAGTTCTTC.

V usage is TRBV5-1 and J usage is TRBJ1-1; weak D call: TRBD1 (5 bases). Per germline, CDR1 SGHRS and CDR2 YFSETQ. This CDR3 is built from 17 residues. The ends were cut back, 2 bases at V and 3 bases at J, with 20 bases in the middle. CDR3 protein: CASSFGAREKLDTEAFF. The CDR3 DNA reads TGCGCCAGCAGCTTTGGAGCCAGGGAAAAACTGGACACTGAAGCTTTCTTT.

The V call is TRBV28, the J call TRBJ2-2; 9 bases line up with TRBD1. V lost 1 base to trimming and J lost 16 bases; unmatched junction nucleotides: 10. There are 14 residues in the CDR3. CDR1 and CDR2 (germline): MDHEN, SYDVKM. The DNA of the CDR3 is TGTGCCAGCAGTTTATACGGGACAGGGTCCGCTCCGTTTTTT. Its translation: CASSLYGTGSAPFF.

V gene TRBV18 combines with J gene TRBJ1-2, with D tentatively TRBD1 (5 bases). V was clipped by 4 bases and J by 2 bases, with 14 bases between them. The CDR3 contains 15 residues. CDR1 is KGHSH, CDR2 LQKENI, per germline. The CDR3 DNA follows: TGTGCCAGCTCACAAACACAGGAACCCAACTATGGCTACACCTTC. This translates into CASSQTQEPNYGYTF.

J is TRBJ1-2 and V is TRBV2; D is possibly TRBD1 (6 bases). With 6 bases removed from V and 4 bases from J, the gap between germline ends came to 9 bases. Germline V gene sequence: CDR1 SNHLY, CDR2 FYNNEI. This CDR3 spans 12 amino acids. The CDR3 protein is CASRRTAYGYTF. The CDR3 bases are TGTGCCAGCAGGAGGACAGCCTATGGCTACACCTTC.

This clone was seen a single time. The chain combines TRBV28 with TRBJ2-6; D is possibly TRBD1 (6 bases). V dropped 4 bases and J dropped 0 bases, with 10 bases sitting between them. Per germline, CDR1 MDHEN and CDR2 SYDVKM. The CDR3 consists of 16 residues. The CDR3 loop reads CASSSGQLSGANVLTF. CDR3 bases: TGTGCCAGCAGTTCTGGACAGCTCTCTGGGGCCAACGTCCTGACTTTC.

This clone was observed once. The rearrangement joins TRBV29-1 to TRBJ2-2; 7 bases align to TRBD1. The V segment lost 6 bases and the J segment 4 bases; nucleotides outside the gene matches: 5. This CDR3 contains 13 residues. CDR1 and CDR2 (germline): SQVTM, ANQGSEA. The CDR3 bases are TGCAGCGTCGGGAACAGGGGCACCGGGGAGCTGTTTTTT. Protein: CSVGNRGTGELFF.

This clone appeared a single time. This rearrangement joins TRBV6-6 to TRBJ2-3; TRBD2 might be the D (5 bases). V lost 7 bases and J lost 5, with 13 bases in between. CDR1 is MNHNY and CDR2 is SVGAGI in the germline V gene (reference sequence). The CDR3 loop spans 13 amino acids. The CDR3 reads CASTSIGGDTQYF. The CDR3 region has the DNA TGTGCCAGCACGAGTATTGGAGGAGATACGCAGTATTTT.

The V call is TRBV5-1, the J call TRBJ2-7; TRBD2 might be the D (6 bases). Germline values: CDR1 SGHRS, CDR2 YFSETQ. The CDR3 covers 14 residues. V was trimmed by 0 bases and J by 0 bases, leaving 7 bases between them. The chain's CDR3 is CASSLGDSSYEQYF. The CDR3 DNA reads as TGCGCCAGCAGCTTGGGGGACTCCTCCTACGAGCAGTACTTC.

This clone was found once. The CDR3 DNA is TGTGCCAGCAGTCCCAGGGGGGGGGCCAACGTCCTGACTTTC. Its protein is CASSPRGGANVLTF. This rearrangement joins TRBV6-6 to TRBJ2-6, with 7 bases aligning to TRBD1. Germline CDR1 is MNHNY and CDR2 is SVGAGI (reference sequence). Trimming removed 5 bases from V and 4 bases from J; junction bases left unmatched: 2. The CDR3 covers 14 residues.

The chain recombines TRBV6-6 with TRBJ1-1, with TRBD1 identical over 7 bases. Trimming at V came to 10 bases and at J to 1 base, leaving 3 bases not matched to a gene. This CDR3 has 12 residues. Germline V gives CDR1 MNHNY, CDR2 SVGAGI (reference sequence). The CDR3: CATRTGNTEAFF. The CDR3 DNA follows: TGTGCCACCCGGACAGGGAACACTGAAGCTTTCTTT.

This clone showed up just once. CDR3 protein: CAWSVRTKGETQYF. CDR3 coding DNA: TGTGCCTGGAGTGTAAGGACAAAAGGAGAGACCCAGTACTTC. This sequence joins TRBV30 and TRBJ2-5; tentatively, D is TRBD1 (5 bases). V was cut by 0 bases and J by 4 bases, with 12 bases left in between. The CDR3 is made up of 14 amino acids. Per germline, CDR1 GTSNPN and CDR2 SVGIG (reference sequence).